Listed here are 18 T cell receptor beta chains from one sample, sequenced in a study of Ad26.COV2.S vaccination and SARS-CoV-2 variants. Only in-frame clones appear in the TCRdb table, and some are missing; sequencing was by immunoSEQ multiplex PCR. The sample lists about 410,000 clones; roughly 90% were seen once. The treatment: approximately 18 received Ad26.COV2.S at low or high dose, single or two shots; about 5 received placebo; per-sample allocation not given. All samples were drawn on day 63, counting from the first vaccine or placebo injection. This specimen was peripheral blood, taken in a trial of Ad26.COV2.S vaccine versus placebo. These receptors were taken from a person aged 18-60 years who received the Ad26.COV2.S COVID-19 vaccine or a placebo.

The chain joins TRBV7-3 to TRBJ2-1, with a tentative D call TRBD1 (7 bases). Trimming removed 1 base from V and 0 bases from J, with 10 bases in between. CDR3 length equals 16 residues. Per germline, CDR1 SGHTA and CDR2 FQGTGA. The CDR3 region has the DNA TGTGCCAGCAGCTTAAGCGGGGACAGCTCCTACAATGAGCAGTTCTTC. It specifies CASSLSGDSSYNEQFF.

For the CDR3, the DNA is TGTGCCAGCAGCTACGGCCCGGCCGTCAATTCACCCCTCCACTTT. It codes for CASSYGPAVNSPLHF. The chain links TRBV6-6 to TRBJ1-6, with unresolved D. This CDR3 spans 15 amino acids. Germline CDR1 is MNHNY and CDR2 is SVGAGI (reference sequence). Deletions cut 6 bases from V and 7 bases from J, with 16 bases between.

The rearrangement uses TRBV19 and TRBJ2-7, with D possibly being TRBD1 (5 bases). The CDR3 spans 13 residues. Germline V lookup: CDR1 LNHDA, CDR2 SQIVND (reference sequence). The V end was cut by 8 bases, the J end by 4 bases, with 15 bases between. CDR3 sequence: CASSRQGGYEQYF. CDR3 nucleotide sequence: TGTGCCAGTTCGCGCCAGGGTGGATACGAGCAGTACTTC.

The CDR3 reads CASSRTDVNTEAFF. In nucleotides, the CDR3 is TGTGCCAGCAGCCGGACTGACGTGAACACTGAAGCTTTCTTT. The genes are TRBV5-5 and TRBJ1-1; no firm D call. The germline V gene encodes CDR1 SGHKS and CDR2 YYEKEE (reference sequence). Trimming shortened V by 4 bases and J by 0 bases, and 10 bases separated the two germline ends. The CDR3 is 14 residues long.

This chain joins TRBV19 and TRBJ2-3; 9 nucleotides line up with TRBD2. Germline V CDR1 and CDR2: LNHDA, SQIVND (reference sequence). This CDR3 is 14 amino acids long. V dropped 8 bases and J dropped 3; count of bases not matched to a gene: 6. CDR3 bases: TGTGCCAGTCAGCGGAGCGGGGGGACAGATACGCAGTATTTT. It codes for CASQRSGGTDTQYF.

This clone came up once. The J gene is TRBJ1-3, the V gene TRBV6-5, with D perhaps matching TRBD1 (6 bases). Germline assignment: CDR1 MNHEY and CDR2 SVGAGI. The CDR3 sequence is 15 residues long. V was pared by 7 bases and J by 3 bases, with 16 bases between. This CDR3 is CASMITGGYGNTIYF. The CDR3 region has the DNA TGTGCCAGCATGATAACGGGGGGCTATGGAAACACCATATATTTT.

A note on this clone: The junction does not match germline at one end; this may be a read error. The chain uses TRBV19 and TRBJ1-1; possible D gene TRBD1, 5 bases. CDR3 length: 16 residues. CDR1 is LNHDA, CDR2 SQIVND, per germline (reference sequence). The CDR3 region has the DNA TGTGCCAGTAGTCAACAGGACCTTCTTCTGAAGACTGAAGCTTTCTTT. Translation: CASSQQDLLLKTEAFF. The entire variable domain, with the rest obtained from reference TRBV19 and TRBJ1-1, is as follows: DGGITQSPKYLFRKEGQNVTLSCEQNLNHDAMYWYRQDPGQGLRLIYYSQIVNDFQKGDIAEGYSVSREKKESFPLTVTSAQKNPTAFYLCASSQQDLLLKTEAFFGQGTRLTVV.

The chain carries TRBV7-9 and TRBJ2-7, with 9 bases identical to TRBD2. J was trimmed by 3 bases and V by 1 base; bases with no gene match: 4. The CDR3 loop spans 15 amino acids. Germline CDR1 and CDR2: SEHNR and FQNEAQ (reference sequence). The CDR3 coding sequence is TGTGCCAGCAGCTTAGGGGCTAGCGGGGACTACGAGCAGTACTTC. It translates to CASSLGASGDYEQYF.

This clone was observed once. The V and J genes are TRBV4-1 and TRBJ1-4; D ambiguous. This CDR3 spans 15 amino acids. Trimming cost V 4 bases and J 7 bases, with 16 bases left between them. The V gene's germline CDR1 is MGHRA and CDR2 YSYEKL. CDR3 loop: CASSLNWRRGEKLFF. CDR3 DNA sequence: TGCGCCAGCAGCCTTAATTGGAGGCGGGGTGAAAAACTGTTTTTT.

Details on this clone: Lacking the conserved final phenylalanine or tryptophan, this CDR3 likely reflects a read error. The DNA is left out, because the CDR3 cannot be placed on it with certainty; the CDR3 is given as TCRdb lists it. The gene calls are TRBV5-1 and TRBJ1-5. The CDR3 spans 9 residues, counting both ends. Per germline, CDR1 SGHRS and CDR2 YFSETQ. The CDR3 sequence is CASSPGLVV.

This clone came up once. The chain combines TRBV18 with TRBJ2-1, with 12 bases lining up with TRBD2. Germline V gene data show CDR1 as KGHSH and CDR2 as LQKENI. Trimming at V came to 2 bases and at J to 10 bases, leaving 9 bases not matched to a gene. CDR3 length: 16 residues. The CDR3 nucleotides are TGTGCCAGCTCACCAGGTATCCCTAGCGGGAGGGCCGAGCAGTTCTTC. It yields the protein CASSPGIPSGRAEQFF.

The rearrangement links TRBV6-4 to TRBJ2-1, with TRBD1 as a possible D gene (5 bases). This CDR3 contains 16 residues. Between the trimmed V and J ends, which lost 0 bases and 2 bases, there was a span of 11 bases. The germline V gene has CDR1 MRHNA and CDR2 SNTAGT. The CDR3 DNA follows: TGTGCCAGCAGTGACTCGGGGCAGGGTCCCTACAATGAGCAGTTCTTC. The encoded protein is CASSDSGQGPYNEQFF.

The J gene is TRBJ2-7, the V gene TRBV5-1; D possibly corresponds to TRBD1 (6 bases). The CDR3 consists of 14 residues. V shed 3 bases and J shed 5 bases, with 15 bases lying between them. Germline CDR1 is SGHRS and CDR2 is YFSETQ. The CDR3 spells CASSWVRGGHEQYF. CDR3 sequence (DNA): TGCGCCAGCAGCTGGGTCAGGGGTGGCCACGAGCAGTACTTC.

The V gene is TRBV29-1, the J gene TRBJ2-7; possibly TRBD1 or TRBD2 for D (5 bases each). The length of the CDR3 is 12 residues. V lost 2 bases to trimming and J lost 5 bases, with 10 bases between them. Germline values: CDR1 SQVTM, CDR2 ANQGSEA. CDR3 nucleotide sequence: TGCAGCGTTGAAACGGGGCCCAACGAGCAGTACTTC. Translation gives CSVETGPNEQYF.

The chain links TRBV3-1 (or the pseudogene TRBV3-2) to TRBJ1-5; maybe TRBD1 (6 bases). CDR1 and CDR2 from the germline V gene are LGHDT and YNNKEL (reference sequence). The CDR3 is 14 amino acids. V lost 4 bases, J lost 10 bases, and 17 bases lay in between. Here the CDR3 DNA reads TGTGCCAGCAGCCCCCGACAGGTGCAGGGACCCCAGCATTTT. It yields the protein CASSPRQVQGPQHF.

In nucleotides, the CDR3 is TGTGCCTGGAGTGTAAACAGGGGCACTGAAGCTTTCTTT. It encodes CAWSVNRGTEAFF. The chain is built from TRBV30 and TRBJ1-1; 7 bases agree with TRBD1. The CDR3 consists of 13 residues. The trim removed 0 bases at V and 4 bases at J, leaving 2 bases unmatched. Germline V gene data show CDR1 as GTSNPN and CDR2 as SVGIG (reference sequence).

J is TRBJ2-3 and V is TRBV30; D perhaps matches TRBD1 (5 bases). The V gene's germline CDR1 is GTSNPN and CDR2 SVGIG (reference sequence). The V and J ends lost 4 bases and 1 base respectively, with 6 bases between them. The CDR3 length is 12 residues. The CDR3 here is CAWMGRTDTQYF. The DNA of the CDR3 is TGTGCCTGGATGGGGCGCACAGATACGCAGTATTTT.

V usage is TRBV6-5 and J usage is TRBJ2-7; D gene ambiguous. The CDR3 length is 14 residues. The V and J ends lost 2 bases and 3 bases respectively, with 11 bases between them. Germline CDR1 MNHEY, CDR2 SVGAGI. This CDR3 reads CASSYHGLSYEQYF. CDR3 nucleotides: TGTGCCAGCAGTTACCACGGGTTGAGCTACGAGCAGTACTTC.